This T cell receptor (beta chain) is from a study of blood T cells in healthy people across ages. A second PCR, run for roughly 7 to 12 cycles, used a sample-barcoded 5' primer plus a J-beta primer mix. TCRdb reprocessed the 5' RACE reads with MiXCR, giving one entry per CDR3 protein. Of approximately 780,000 distinct CDR3 sequences listed, roughly 26% are singletons. Findings and caveats of the study: Observed TCR beta diversity per million T cells went down as age went up. This fall followed a roughly linear course with age. Compared with aged donors, long-lived donors showed fewer expanded clones, suggesting selection.

Regarding this clonotype: Its cognate antigen is unknown.

CDR1 and CDR2 (germline): SGHRS, YFSETQ. This CDR3 is built from 14 residues. Isolated PBMCs totaled at least 6.5 million in each sample. The sample was also linked to a second study, of T cells of mothers and their children. That work states: The authors detected no persistent microchimeric T cell clones.

This TCR came from a boy younger than 18 in good health. The specimen sequenced was blood. V is TRBV5-1 and J is TRBJ2-1; D remains unclear. The J call is doubtful: the DNA matches TRBJ2-7 better. The DNA for the CDR3 is TGCGCCAGCAGCGCCTCCGGGTCCCCCCCCGAGCAGTACTTC. It specifies CASSASGSPPEQYF.